The T cell receptor (beta chain) described here comes from a study of shared clonotypes between healthy human individuals (dated by TCRdb to 2018 to 2020). The study in broad terms: A couple of women and a few men aged 18 to 49 years were included in the cohort. To estimate repertoire size and how much clonotype sharing occurs between individuals, the study deeply sequenced the blood TCR repertoires of 5 or 6 healthy adults. Libraries were prepared and TCR repertoires were sequenced by different laboratories using diverse techniques, in order to increase sequencing depth and limit assay-specific biases. Per donor, leukapheresis produced somewhere between about 0.8 and 9 billion PBMCs. For each donor, CD4 naive and CD4 memory were each given three plates, CD8 naive was given two plates, and CD8 memory was given one plate.

A word on this clone: No cognate antigen has been identified for it. Per-base quality was not reported, and no clone a single base away is much larger than it.

Healthy HIV-negative adults with no recently reported acute infections or vaccinations were included as donors. Every donor was a Caucasian adult living in Nashville, Tennessee, USA. CD8 memory samples consisted of magnetically selected CD45RO+ cells combined with CCR7-negative CD45RA+ effector memory (TemRA) cells. Blood was collected by leukapheresis, and PBMCs were isolated by Ficoll-Histopaque density gradient centrifugation and then cryopreserved in liquid nitrogen vapor phase. Purity and quantity of every magnetically sorted T cell population were checked by analytical flow cytometry. Each sorted fraction had its genomic DNA isolated and then quantified by UV absorbance on a Nanodrop 2000c. From the germline V gene, CDR1 is SGDLS and CDR2 is YYNGEE. The CDR3 covers 13 residues, taking in both the cysteine and the phenylalanine. The CDR3 DNA has 39 bases and is translated from base 1. Trimming costs V 1 base and J 11 bases, and their ends lie 15 bases apart.

TCR CDR3 regions were amplified from genomic DNA by multiplex PCR using the deep immunoSEQ assay. Extracted genomic DNA from each cell subset was distributed evenly across all wells of several immunoSEQ 96-well plates, and each plate was treated as a replicate. For sorted subsets, each replicate PCR was loaded with approximately 0.2 ug genomic DNA, equivalent to about 33,000 T cell genomes. The purified libraries were quantified using a Qubit 3.0 fluorometer, sized with a Bioanalyzer 2100, and then quantified again using the KAPA Library Quantification kit. Each immunoSEQ 96-well plate was sequenced on its own single-read 150-cycle Illumina NextSeq 550 flow cell. The original pipeline was this. The immunoSEQ output contained only junctional sequences without quality scores, so filtering could not match that applied to full-length reads. Sequences were annotated with PyIR, a Python wrapper for IgBLAST v1.9, using IMGT germline references to assign V/J genes and CDR3. Reads were filtered out if the reads had weak V/J assignments (E-value above 1e-6), no CDR3, stop codons, out-of-frame junctions, or ambiguous translated residues. A V3J clonotype was defined by an identical inferred V gene, J gene, and CDR3 amino acid sequence. The percentage overlap between two repertoires was calculated by dividing the number of shared unique clonotypes by the size of the smaller repertoire. Repertoire richness was assessed with RTK rarefaction, the Chao1 estimator, and Recon v2.1 estimates of unobserved clonotypes. Generation probabilities for all TCRbeta clonotypes obtained by the gDNA method from a handful of donors were computed using OLGA. Entries here come from immuneACCESS through TCRdb and include only in-frame sequences with V and J called. Some clones fail to appear in such tables; in the studies checked, an unresolved V gene covers under half of the shortfall, and the cause of the remainder is unknown. The DNA gave D and trimming, while V, J and clone size come from that table. The sample table shows about 690,000 clones, and roughly 87% are seen once. The top ten clonotypes cover 30% to 40% of the sample.

Study-wide findings and limitations: Naive subsets generally had larger estimated clonotype richness than memory subsets. Sampling was restricted to blood, and TCR repertoires in tissue are likely to differ from TCR repertoires in blood. About 4.5% of naive CD4, 3.5% of naive CD8, 2.3% of memory CD4, and 0.4% of memory CD8 clonotypes were shared across a few donors. Pairwise subsampling led to the expectation that sequencing depth would affect the degree of clonotype sharing among donors. Even with the large sequencing depth, rarefaction of the sorted-subset datasets indicated that sequencing was incomplete. Compared with non-shared clonotypes, clonotypes shared by all four sorted-subset donors had higher generation probabilities. The small number of donors limited the genetic and exposure-history diversity represented.

The chain couples TRBV9 to TRBJ1-1, with an unclear D gene assignment. What was sequenced was memory CD8+ T cells from PBMCs. The sample's cell subset or site label, in plain terms: CD45RO+ cells pooled with CCR7-negative TemRA cells. This sequence originates from a man aged 18 to 29 in good health. Some clones in this sample may be carry-over from other donors' samples. The sequenced DNA: TGTGCCAGCAGCGTAACACCCCGACTCGAGGCTTTCTTT. Its protein is CASSVTPRLEAFF.